The clone carrying this T cell receptor beta chain has a count of ten or more. The antigen is unknown. What was amplified from RNA transcripts were TCR beta CDR3 regions. With the HTBI primer set, the TCR CDR3 went through a first round of RT-PCR. MiXCR, run by TCRdb on the multiplex PCR reads, gives a single entry per CDR3 protein. The table shows around 600,000 distinct CDR3 sequences, with about a sixth occurring only once. This specimen belongs to a study of T cells in Graves' hyperthyroidism and ophthalmopathy. Study outcomes and limitations: Among thyroid clonotypes expanded above 0.001, most also appeared in blood.

CDR1 is MDHEN, CDR2 SYDVKM, per germline. This CDR3 comprises 14 residues. Trimming took off 6 bases at V and 2 bases at J, with 14 bases between the two ends. The sequenced sample was blood. The chain recombines TRBV28 with TRBJ2-7; D possibly corresponds to TRBD1 (7 bases). This sequence was found in a woman aged 35 to 49 with Graves' ophthalmopathy. CDR3 amino acids: CASSPRGETYEQYF. DNA for the CDR3: TGTGCCAGCAGCCCCAGGGGGGAAACCTACGAGCAGTACTTC.